The 10 T cell receptor beta chains listed next were all sequenced from one sample in a study of blood T cell repertoires in COVID-19. Sequencing was performed with immunoSEQ multiplex PCR; in TCRdb, only in-frame clones are kept and a portion is missing. This sample has approximately 170,000 clones, with around 82% found just once. Sequenced material: PBMCs or T cells enriched from blood (not recorded which). These receptors all stem from a man in his forties or fifties who had recovered from COVID-19.

V is TRBV5-1 and J is TRBJ2-7, with TRBD1 matching over 10 bases. The germline gives CDR1 SGHRS, CDR2 YFSETQ. The junction had 16 bases not matched to a gene; V was cut back by 3 bases and J by 7 bases. The CDR3 is made up of 17 amino acids. The CDR3: CASSSAYRDRGWCEQYV. As DNA, the CDR3 is TGCGCCAGCAGCTCCGCTTATCGGGACAGGGGTTGGTGTGAGCAGTACGTC.

Turning to this clone: One end of the junction is discordant with germline, which a read error may explain. The CDR3 loop reads CASSEGTGQGRRPQHF. CDR3 nucleotides: TGTGCCAGCAGCGAAGGCACGGGACAGGGACGTCGACCCCAGCATTTT. This chain links TRBV2 with TRBJ1-5; 9 positions match TRBD1. The germline V gene has CDR1 SNHLY and CDR2 FYNNEI. This CDR3 spans 16 amino acids.

There are a few counts of this clone. The chain recombines TRBV7-9 with TRBJ1-2; D possibly corresponds to TRBD1 (6 bases). V shed 2 bases and J shed 4 bases, with 11 bases lying between them. CDR3 length equals 14 residues. The germline gives CDR1 SEHNR, CDR2 FQNEAQ (reference sequence). CDR3 region: CASSLTGNTYGYTF. CDR3 coding DNA: TGTGCCAGCAGCTTAACAGGGAATACCTATGGCTACACCTTC.

The V gene is TRBV6-5, the J gene TRBJ1-2; 12 bases map to TRBD1. CDR3 size: 15 residues. CDR1 and CDR2 (germline): MNHEY, SVGAGI. Unmatched junction bases numbered 6, after V lost 6 bases and J lost 4 bases. For the CDR3, the DNA is TGTGCCAGCAGCCTGAGGGACAGGGGGCCCTATGGCTACACCTTC. It is translated as CASSLRDRGPYGYTF.

This chain uses TRBV30 with TRBJ2-7; 11 positions agree with TRBD2. V lost 2 bases and J lost 12; bases outside the gene matches: 3. This CDR3 comprises 11 residues. The germline V gene has CDR1 GTSNPN and CDR2 SVGIG (reference sequence). The CDR3 loop reads CAWSLAGGVYF. The CDR3 bases are TGTGCCTGGAGTTTAGCGGGGGGGGTGTACTTC.

The chain uses TRBV10-3 and TRBJ2-5, with D unresolved. The CDR3 consists of 12 residues. The germline V and J ends were trimmed by 10 bases and 4 bases, with 13 bases remaining between them. Germline values: CDR1 ENHRY, CDR2 SYGVKD. CDR3 sequence (DNA): TGTGCCAACCCAGACATTTTAGAGACCCAGTACTTC. Its translation: CANPDILETQYF.

This clone was seen at least ten times. The gene calls are TRBV5-1 and TRBJ1-2; TRBD1 might be the D (6 bases). There are 13 residues in the CDR3. V was trimmed by 4 bases and J by 8 bases, leaving 15 bases between them. Germline V gene lookup returns CDR1 SGHRS and CDR2 YFSETQ. CDR3 sequence reads: CASSLSGEIGYTF. The CDR3 DNA reads TGCGCCAGCAGCCTTTCAGGGGAGATCGGCTACACCTTC.

The V gene is TRBV11-3, the J gene TRBJ2-3; 7 nucleotides align to TRBD2. Germline CDR1 SGHNT, CDR2 YENEEA. The J segment lost 10 bases and the V segment lost 3 bases, leaving 7 bases of the junction unmatched. This CDR3 spans 13 amino acids. The CDR3 region has the DNA TGTGCCAGCAGCTTTACGGCTGCGGGAGCGCAGTATTTT. Amino acids: CASSFTAAGAQYF.

The chain uses TRBV4-1 and TRBJ2-5; D unresolved. Germline CDR1 and CDR2: MGHRA and YSYEKL. V was shortened by 1 base and J by 5 bases, with 8 bases between the two germline ends. The CDR3 runs to 13 residues. The CDR3 DNA follows: TGCGCCAGCAGCCAAGTAGAACTTGAGACCCAGTACTTC. This encodes CASSQVELETQYF.

The CDR3 coding sequence is TGTGCCAGCAGTGAAGTCGGTTACACCTTC. It translates to CASSEVGYTF. V usage is TRBV2 and J usage is TRBJ1-2; D unresolved. This CDR3 comprises 10 residues. Per germline, CDR1 SNHLY and CDR2 FYNNEI. The ends were cut back, 1 base at V and 11 bases at J, with 5 bases in the middle.